The sequence of this TCR beta chain was determined in a study of T cell repertoires in cytomegalovirus infection. Study context: Through public TCR beta signatures, both CMV infection and matching HLA type were indicated. Whole-study findings and limits: In two of eight donors, the top clonotype was HLA-C-restricted CMV-specific. There were carriers of CMV plus the relevant HLA, and cumulative public TCR beta family frequency identified them.

This clonotype showed up just once. The antigen is unknown. The ends were cut back, 0 bases at V and 3 bases at J, with 15 bases in the middle. Germline CDR1 reads SGDLS; CDR2 reads YYNGEE. The CDR3 contains 16 residues. TCRdb redid the calling of the reads with MiXCR, one entry per CDR3 protein. Seen here are tens of thousands of distinct CDR3 sequences, 20% observed once, and the top ten hold 73%. The TCR originated in a human donor in good health (CMV status not recorded). Some clones in this sample may be carry-over from other donors' samples. The chain has TRBV9 and TRBJ1-1, with D hard to call. The specimen comprised CD8+ T cells from cultured PBMCs, sampled from culture after CMV antigen stimulation. The CDR3 is CASSVAFGNGDTEAFF. CDR3 nucleotide sequence: TGTGCCAGCAGCGTAGCGTTTGGCAACGGAGACACTGAAGCTTTCTTT.